The present TCR beta chain was sequenced within a study of tumor-infiltrating lymphocytes in oesophageal squamous cell carcinoma. TCRdb reanalysed the PCR reads using MiXCR and keeps one entry per CDR3 protein. The sample lists thousands of distinct CDR3 sequences, 15% to 18% seen once, with about 13% in the top ten. The CDR3 contains 15 residues. Between the trimmed V and J ends, which lost 3 bases and 10 bases, there was a span of 21 bases. The V gene's germline CDR1 is MGHDK and CDR2 SYGVNS. This clonotype was seen ten or more times. The chain recombines TRBV25-1 with TRBJ1-1; maybe TRBD1 (6 bases). The receptor was derived from a male donor with esophageal squamous cell carcinoma. The sample taken for sequencing was blood. CDR3 sequence reads: CASSDWTRGQWGAFF. The CDR3 region has the DNA TGTGCCAGCAGTGATTGGACACGGGGGCAATGGGGAGCTTTCTTT.